A selection of T cell receptor beta chains follows, all from one sample in a study of CXCR3-negative and CXCR3-positive naive CD8 T cells. TCRdb reprocessed the 5' RACE reads, with one entry per CDR3 protein and no DNA. This table holds tens of thousands of distinct CDR3 sequences. The sequencing sample was made of memory CD8+ T cells from blood. Receptors originate from a human donor in good health. Some clones in this sample may be carry-over from other donors' samples. The CDR3 runs from the conserved cysteine through the conserved F or W. The order of the fields is V gene, J gene, CDR3 protein.

>TRBV28|TRBJ2-5
CASSLFIITETQYF
>TRBV5-6|TRBJ2-2
CASSSPITQNTGELFF
>TRBV6-2/TRBV6-3|TRBJ2-1
CASSYPYYNEQFF
>TRBV13|TRBJ2-6
CASSVQVSGANVLTF
>TRBV29-1|TRBJ1-1
CSVEDLERRGNTEAFF
>TRBV4-1|TRBJ2-2
CASSQAGGSGELFF
>TRBV29-1|TRBJ2-3
CSVRINQGPDTQYF
>TRBV13|TRBJ2-1
CASSLRLAGSSYNEQFF
>TRBV6-2/TRBV6-3|TRBJ1-5
CASSYGSGGNQPQHF
>TRBV7-3|TRBJ2-1
CASSLGLVGWDEQFF
>TRBV12-3/TRBV12-4|TRBJ2-1
CASSLVQYPGLAGVTYNEQFF
>TRBV3-1|TRBJ2-7
CASSPGQGAEEQYF
>TRBV29-1|TRBJ2-3
CSVEVGSAQYF
>TRBV12-3/TRBV12-4|TRBJ2-7
CASSLGTGASYEQHF
>TRBV15|TRBJ2-6
CATSPGSGANVLTF
>TRBV7-9|TRBJ1-1
CASSAWNTEAFF
>TRBV12-3/TRBV12-4|TRBJ2-1
CASSHRGQGAAYNEQFF
>TRBV6-4|TRBJ1-6
CASSSDPTANSPLHF
>TRBV4-1|TRBJ1-2
CASSQGQANYGYTF
>TRBV20-1|TRBJ1-1
CSARVKTGELEAFF
>TRBV6-5|TRBJ2-7
CASSRPGGEQYF
>TRBV7-9|TRBJ2-7
CASSKIGLAYEQYF
>TRBV4-3|TRBJ2-5
CASSHGTGPQETQYF
>TRBV7-2|TRBJ1-2
CASSDPGQGANYGYTF
>TRBV11-2|TRBJ2-7
CASSFGRGGYEQYF
>TRBV9|TRBJ2-3
CASTSGSTDTQYF
>TRBV2|TRBJ2-3
CASKDPGWTDTQYF
>TRBV4-3|TRBJ2-3
CASSPWTGGSTDTQYF
>TRBV7-9|TRBJ2-5
CATQSGLAGGLRETQYF
>TRBV11-2|TRBJ1-1
CASSLRADSLTEAFF
>TRBV29-1|TRBJ2-7
CSVEEYGTGGDEQYF
>TRBV2|TRBJ1-2
CASDVTEVYGYTF
>TRBV29-1|TRBJ2-3
CSARQPSTDTQYF
>TRBV4-1|TRBJ1-5
CASSQVQGARQPQHF
>TRBV20-1|TRBJ2-7
CSASNPSGSYEQYF
>TRBV6-5|TRBJ2-1
CASSSGSVHNEQFF
>TRBV20-1|TRBJ2-7
CSARGSGGIYEQYF
>TRBV7-3|TRBJ2-1
CASSPGLPNEQFF
>TRBV10-3|TRBJ1-2
CAISESDGNLYGYTF
>TRBV15|TRBJ2-5
CATSRDHPGELAGWQETQYF
>TRBV7-9|TRBJ1-2
CASSSAAGETGGRNYGYTF
>TRBV29-1|TRBJ2-7
CSVEEEWDNEQYF
>TRBV6-5|TRBJ2-7
CASSYSAGTYEQYF
>TRBV7-9|TRBJ2-7
CASSPGTSNYEQYF
>TRBV2|TRBJ1-1
CASRTGTEAFF
>TRBV12-3/TRBV12-4|TRBJ1-4
CASSFLGENEKLFF
>TRBV7-9|TRBJ1-5
CASSSIATSGNQPQHF
>TRBV29-1|TRBJ2-1
CSGGVPYNEQFF
>TRBV10-3|TRBJ2-7
CAISGGSGTDEQYF
>TRBV4-3|TRBJ1-2
CASSQDLGVGVLTDYGYTF
>TRBV7-8|TRBJ2-3
CASSRLAGATDTQYF
>TRBV5-1|TRBJ2-7
CASSFYTGTYEQYF
>TRBV7-3|TRBJ2-2
CASSFSEPPTGELFF